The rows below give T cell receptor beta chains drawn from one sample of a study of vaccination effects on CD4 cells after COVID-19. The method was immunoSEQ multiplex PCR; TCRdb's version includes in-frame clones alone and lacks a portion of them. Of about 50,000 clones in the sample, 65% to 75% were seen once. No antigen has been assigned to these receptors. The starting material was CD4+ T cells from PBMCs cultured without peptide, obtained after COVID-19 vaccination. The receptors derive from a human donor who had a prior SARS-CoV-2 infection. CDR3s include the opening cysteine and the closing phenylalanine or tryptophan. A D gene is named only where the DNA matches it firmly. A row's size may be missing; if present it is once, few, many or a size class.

CDR3aa: CASSGQGALSTEAFF; CDR3nt: TGTGCCAGCAGCGGACAGGGGGCCTTGAGCACTGAAGCTTTCTTT; abundance: NA; len: 15; v_gene: TRBV7-2; d_gene: TRBD1; j_gene: TRBJ1-1
CDR3aa: CASSPPGQPNQPQHF; CDR3nt: TGTGCCAGCTCACCACCGGGACAACCCAATCAGCCCCAGCATTTT; abundance: NA; len: 15; v_gene: TRBV18; d_gene: NA; j_gene: TRBJ1-5
CDR3aa: CASSPVMWDNSPLHF; CDR3nt: TGTGCCAGCAGCCCCGTGATGTGGGATAATTCACCCCTCCACTTT; abundance: NA; len: 15; v_gene: TRBV7-2; d_gene: NA; j_gene: TRBJ1-6
CDR3aa: CASSYSAGVPNTEAFF; CDR3nt: TGTGCCAGCAGTTACTCGGCAGGGGTCCCGAACACTGAAGCTTTCTTT; abundance: NA; len: 16; v_gene: TRBV6-5; d_gene: NA; j_gene: TRBJ1-1
CDR3aa: CASSLRMNTEAFF; CDR3nt: TGTGCCAGCAGCTTAAGGATGAACACTGAAGCTTTCTTT; abundance: few; len: 13; v_gene: TRBV7-2; d_gene: NA; j_gene: TRBJ1-1
CDR3aa: CASGLRETQYF; CDR3nt: TGTGCTAGTGGTTTACGAGAGACCCAGTACTTC; abundance: medium-sized; len: 11; v_gene: TRBV12-5; d_gene: NA; j_gene: TRBJ2-5
CDR3aa: CASRFRNTDTQYF; CDR3nt: TGTGCCAGCCGGTTCCGAAACACAGATACGCAGTATTTT; abundance: NA; len: 13; v_gene: TRBV2; d_gene: NA; j_gene: TRBJ2-3
CDR3aa: CASSLYGAKQYF; CDR3nt: TGTGCCAGCAGCTTGTACGGGGCCAAGCAGTACTTC; abundance: NA; len: 12; v_gene: TRBV7-2; d_gene: NA; j_gene: TRBJ2-7
CDR3aa: CASSQGDSNYGYTF; CDR3nt: TGTGCCAGCAGCCAAGGGGACAGTAACTATGGCTACACCTTC; abundance: NA; len: 14; v_gene: TRBV3-1/TRBV3-2; d_gene: TRBD1; j_gene: TRBJ1-2
CDR3aa: CAWTGPGERGSYEQYF; CDR3nt: TGTGCCTGGACCGGGCCCGGGGAAAGGGGCTCCTACGAGCAGTACTTC; abundance: few; len: 16; v_gene: TRBV30; d_gene: NA; j_gene: TRBJ2-7
CDR3aa: CASSEDRGETQYF; CDR3nt: TGTGCCAGCAGTGAAGACAGGGGTGAGACCCAGTACTTC; abundance: NA; len: 13; v_gene: TRBV6-1; d_gene: TRBD1; j_gene: TRBJ2-5
CDR3aa: CASSPGDNYGYTF; CDR3nt: TGTGCCAGCTCACCAGGGGATAACTATGGCTACACCTTC; abundance: few; len: 13; v_gene: TRBV18; d_gene: NA; j_gene: TRBJ1-2
CDR3aa: CASSQAGVLGGYEQYF; CDR3nt: TGTGCCAGCAGCCAAGCCGGGGTACTCGGTGGCTACGAGCAGTACTTC; abundance: NA; len: 16; v_gene: TRBV4-2; d_gene: NA; j_gene: TRBJ2-7
CDR3aa: CASSYSGTGLNTEAFF; CDR3nt: TGTGCCAGCAGTTATTCCGGGACAGGGCTAAACACTGAAGCTTTCTTT; abundance: NA; len: 16; v_gene: TRBV6-5; d_gene: TRBD1; j_gene: TRBJ1-1
CDR3aa: CASTAESNQPQHF; CDR3nt: TGTGCCAGCACAGCGGAGAGCAATCAGCCCCAGCATTTT; abundance: NA; len: 13; v_gene: TRBV2; d_gene: NA; j_gene: TRBJ1-5
CDR3aa: CASSIRLGTGVSYEQYF; CDR3nt: TGTGCCAGTAGTATTCGCTTGGGGACAGGGGTCTCCTACGAGCAGTACTTC; abundance: NA; len: 17; v_gene: TRBV19; d_gene: TRBD1; j_gene: TRBJ2-7
CDR3aa: CASSEYNEQFF; CDR3nt: TGTGCCAGCAGTGAATACAATGAGCAGTTCTTC; abundance: few; len: 11; v_gene: TRBV2; d_gene: NA; j_gene: TRBJ2-1
CDR3aa: CASSLRQAMDTQYF; CDR3nt: TGTGCCAGCAGCTTGAGACAGGCGATGGATACGCAGTATTTT; abundance: NA; len: 14; v_gene: TRBV5-6; d_gene: NA; j_gene: TRBJ2-3